The clone carrying this TCR beta chain showed up many times. Its antigen is not identified. This record comes from a study of early T cells in non-severe SARS-CoV-2 infection. Study summary: Alpha and beta chains were unpaired, from unsorted whole-blood bulk RNA. Study-level findings and limits: VDJdb-based matching was biased toward anti-spike CD8 responses and missed private and CD4 specificities.

Attachment of unique molecular identifiers to individual cDNA molecules was performed. TCRdb re-analysed the 5' RACE reads in MiXCR, keeping a single row per CDR3 protein. Seen here are 55,000 to 75,000 distinct CDR3 sequences, 9.5% to 15% observed once, and the top ten hold about 4%. The sequenced sample consisted of whole blood. The sequence was obtained from an adult who was a healthcare worker with PCR-confirmed SARS-CoV-2 infection or an uninfected control (not recorded which).

The CDR3 is CSVEEPENTGELFF. CDR3 DNA: TGCAGCGTTGAAGAACCCGAGAACACCGGGGAGCTGTTTTTT. The chain is built from TRBV29-1 and TRBJ2-2; D gene unclear. Germline CDR1 and CDR2: SQVTM and ANQGSEA. Trimming took off 0 bases at V and 1 base at J, with 6 bases between the two ends. The CDR3 is 14 amino acids.